Reported below is one T cell receptor beta chain. The antigen is not known. These data belong to a study of shared clonotypes between healthy human individuals. Study results and caveats: Naive subsets generally exceeded memory subsets in estimated richness.

Investigators divided CD4+ cells into CD45RA+ naive and CD45RA-negative memory subsets. The CDR3 runs to 12 residues. The V gene's germline CDR1 is MNHGY and CDR2 SAAAGT. Trimming took 8 bases from V and 6 from J, leaving 14 bases between them. It was at deep level that the assay was run. TCRdb's copy holds only in-frame clones and misses some; the assay was immunoSEQ multiplex PCR. The table lists about 710,000 clones, approximately 72% of them singletons. The chain couples TRBV6-8 to TRBJ2-7, with D perhaps matching TRBD1 (5 bases). The sample comprised memory CD4+ T cells sorted from blood. Indicated subset: CD45RA-negative fraction. The receptor's source is a woman aged 25 to 45 in good health. CDR3 nucleotide sequence: TGTGCCAGCGCTGGGCTTACAGGCGAGCAGTACTTC. Translated: CASAGLTGEQYF.